This TCR beta chain was recorded in a study of T cell responses to AZD1222 COVID-19 vaccine. Using immunoSEQ multiplex PCR, the repertoire was profiled, and TCRdb retains in-frame clones only, with some absent. The sample lists about 67,000 clones; around 84% were seen once. Trimming removed 0 bases from V and 7 bases from J, with 10 bases in between. From germline, CDR1 is LGHDT and CDR2 YNNKEL (reference sequence). The length of the CDR3 is 15 residues. General observations from the study: The CD4 TCRs associated with vaccination extended across spike and predominated at 160-218 and 743-854. Nearly half of unique spike-specific TCRs reportedly avoided B.1.351 and B.1.1.7 mutated regions.

Comments on this clone: Its specificity is not known.

This chain links TRBV3-1 (or the pseudogene TRBV3-2) with TRBJ1-6; unclear D gene. This material consisted of peripheral blood, taken on day 0 of AZD1222 vaccination. The TCR was taken from an adult in good health. The CDR3 protein is CASSQERGGNSPLHF. DNA of the CDR3: TGTGCCAGCAGCCAAGAACGGGGTGGAAATTCACCCCTCCACTTT.